This record concerns one T cell receptor (beta chain) sequence. In the original workflow: Amplifying reference gene primers gave estimates of nucleated cell counts. Sequencing used immunoSEQ multiplex PCR; TCRdb keeps in-frame clones, though not all of them. That table supplies the V and J calls and clone size; D and trimming were determined from the DNA. The sample contains about 55,000 clones, approximately 85% of which appear only once. The data belong to a study of blood T cell repertoires in COVID-19. Study-wide context: Donors in the United States, Italy and Spain gave samples during acute or convalescent COVID-19.

V was shortened by 5 bases and J by 0 bases, with 8 bases between the two germline ends. The CDR3 covers 15 residues. CDR1 SGHTA and CDR2 FQGNSA come from the germline V gene. Input material: peripheral blood. This sequence joins TRBV7-2 and TRBJ2-6, with D uncertain. The sequence was collected from a human donor in a cohort sampled during active COVID-19. CDR3 nucleotide sequence: TGTGCCAGCAGCAACATGCTCTCTGGGGCCAACGTCCTGACTTTC. This encodes CASSNMLSGANVLTF.